This T cell receptor beta chain was observed in a study of blood T cells in healthy people across ages. Together with a sample-barcoded 5' primer, a J-beta primer mix was included in a second PCR lasting roughly 6 to 12 cycles. From the 5' RACE reads, TCRdb called clonotypes with MiXCR, one entry per CDR3 protein. The data contain hundreds of thousands of distinct CDR3 sequences, about 21% of them singletons. Concerning this clonotype itself: One end of the junction varies from germline; a read error may be responsible.

This CDR3 has 13 residues. The germline gives CDR1 SGHDT, CDR2 YYEEEE. The material sequenced was blood. The source of this sequence is a man aged 65-85 years in good health. The chain is built from TRBV5-6 and TRBJ2-5; either TRBD1 or TRBD2 may fit D (6 bases each). The CDR3 region is CASSLVLEGGRSF. DNA for the CDR3: TGTGCCAGCAGCTTGGTCTTAGAGGGGGGCCGCAGCTTC. The whole variable domain, filled in from reference TRBV5-6 and TRBJ2-5, reads DAGVTQSPTHLIKTRGQQVTLRCSPKSGHDTVSWYQQALGQGPQFIFQYYEEEERQRGNFPDRFSGHQFPNYSSELNVNALLLGDSALYLCASSLVLEGGRSFGPGTRLLVL.